These 23 T cell receptor beta chains came from one sample sequenced in a study of shared clonotypes between healthy human individuals (dated by TCRdb to 2020 to 2021). CD8 naive samples were CD45RO-negative cells positively selected for CCR7, giving a CD45RA+CCR7+ population that excluded TemRA cells. Receptor amplification or capture employed the immunoSEQ multiplex PCR assay. TCRdb re-hosts the immuneACCESS table, in-frame sequences only. Its copies lack some clones; in the studies checked, an unresolved V gene accounts for under half of them, and the cause for the rest is not known. The sample profile shows millions of clones; over 85% of them were found once. Of the sample, about 1.1% is held by the ten largest clones. Sequences were obtained from naive CD8+ T cells sorted from blood. The sample's cell subset or site label, decoded: CD45RA+CCR7+. The receptors here all came from a man aged 18 to 30 in good health.

The CDR3 is CASSAWGGTQYF. CDR3 sequence (DNA): TGTGCCAGCAGTGCATGGGGGGGGACCCAGTACTTC. This chain joins TRBV27 and TRBJ2-5; 7 bases line up with TRBD2. V lost 5 bases and J lost 7; bases outside the gene matches: 4. The CDR3 runs to 12 residues. Germline V gives CDR1 MNHEY, CDR2 SMNVEV (reference sequence).

The J gene is TRBJ2-7, the V gene TRBV25-1; TRBD1 agrees at 11 bases. The CDR3 is made up of 16 amino acids. Germline lookup yields CDR1 MGHDK and CDR2 SYGVNS. Trimming removed 0 bases from V and 2 bases from J; junction bases left unmatched: 3. The CDR3 loop reads CASSEYGTGGPYEQYF. In nucleotides, the CDR3 is TGTGCCAGCAGTGAATATGGGACAGGGGGACCCTACGAGCAGTACTTC.

In its sample, this clone was seen once. The V call is TRBV4-1, the J call TRBJ2-5, with TRBD2 as a possible D gene (5 bases). From germline, CDR1 is MGHRA and CDR2 YSYEKL. Trimming removed 1 base at V and 4 bases at J, with 13 bases between. This CDR3 has 15 residues. The CDR3 sequence is CASSQGGLLGETQYF. The CDR3 coding sequence is TGCGCCAGCAGCCAAGGGGGATTACTAGGAGAGACCCAGTACTTC.

The V gene is TRBV4-1, the J gene TRBJ2-1; no firm D call. Per germline, CDR1 MGHRA and CDR2 YSYEKL. The CDR3 runs 14 residues. V lost 0 bases and J lost 5, with 8 bases in between. This chain's CDR3 is CASSQEPGNNEQFF. The CDR3 nucleotides are TGCGCCAGCAGCCAAGAACCGGGCAACAATGAGCAGTTCTTC.

CDR3 region: CASSILEGPGYEQYF. In DNA, the CDR3 is TGTGCCAGTAGTATCCTCGAGGGCCCGGGTTACGAGCAGTACTTC. The rearrangement uses TRBV19 and TRBJ2-7; D perhaps matches TRBD2 (5 bases). This CDR3 is built from 15 residues. Germline V gene lookup returns CDR1 LNHDA and CDR2 SQIVND (reference sequence). Trimming stripped 3 bases from V and 4 bases from J, with 16 bases between.

CDR3 sequence reads: CASSYSAGEITGELFF. In DNA, the CDR3 is TGTGCCAGCAGTTACTCGGCGGGAGAGATCACCGGGGAGCTGTTTTTT. The V call is TRBV6-5, the J call TRBJ2-2; 7 bases are a match to TRBD2. This CDR3 comprises 16 residues. CDR1 MNHEY and CDR2 SVGAGI come from the germline V gene. V lost 0 bases and J lost 4; bases outside the gene matches: 5.

Regarding this clone: The same CDR3 is also encoded by other DNA sequences in this sample. The V and J genes are TRBV19 and TRBJ2-7, with D possibly called TRBD1 or TRBD2 (5 bases each). V was clipped by 5 bases and J by 0 bases, with 8 bases between them. CDR3 size: 13 residues. From germline, CDR1 is LNHDA and CDR2 SQIVND (reference sequence). CDR3 bases: TGTGCCAGTAGTCACGGGACCTCCTACGAGCAGTACTTC. This translates into CASSHGTSYEQYF.

About this clone itself: The same CDR3 is also encoded by other DNA sequences in this sample. J is TRBJ2-7 and V is TRBV19; 9 bases map to TRBD1. This CDR3 region has 14 residues. V was clipped by 5 bases and J by 3 bases; unmatched bases: 5. The germline gives CDR1 LNHDA, CDR2 SQIVND (reference sequence). CDR3: CASSPGQGGYEQYF. The CDR3 nucleotides are TGTGCCAGTAGTCCGGGACAGGGTGGCTACGAGCAGTACTTC.

This chain connects TRBV5-4 to TRBJ2-7; 7 nucleotides line up with TRBD2. The germline V gene has CDR1 SGHNT and CDR2 YYREEE (reference sequence). The CDR3 contains 14 residues. The V and J ends lost 3 bases and 3 bases, in that order; junction bases with no gene match: 6. This CDR3 is CASSWGGEGYEQYF. In DNA form, the CDR3 reads TGTGCCAGCAGCTGGGGGGGAGAGGGCTACGAGCAGTACTTC. Full variable domain (rest looked up from reference TRBV5-4 and TRBJ2-7): ETGVTQSPTHLIKTRGQQVTLRCSSQSGHNTVSWYQQALGQGPQFIFQYYREEENGRGNFPPRFSGLQFPNYSSELNVNALELDDSALYLCASSWGGEGYEQYFGPGTRLTVT.

This sequence joins TRBV7-8 and TRBJ2-4; TRBD2 agrees at 10 bases. Per the germline V gene, CDR1 is SGHVS and CDR2 is FQNEAQ. CDR3 size: 19 residues. V lost 7 bases and J lost 0; bases outside the gene matches: 15. The DNA of the CDR3 is TGTGCCAGCAACTACCCAGCGGGGGGGGCCCTTATAGCCAAAAACATTCAGTACTTC. Residues: CASNYPAGGALIAKNIQYF.

The chain combines TRBV7-2 with TRBJ1-2; D uncertain. This CDR3 spans 18 amino acids. Between the trimmed V and J ends, which lost 1 base and 0 bases, there was a span of 18 bases. Germline CDR1 and CDR2: SGHTA and FQGNSA. The CDR3 is CASSLGFLVANTNYGYTF. In DNA form, the CDR3 reads TGTGCCAGCAGCTTAGGATTTCTTGTAGCAAACACTAACTATGGCTACACCTTC.

This chain uses TRBV7-3 with TRBJ2-1; D gene ambiguous. The V gene's germline CDR1 is SGHTA and CDR2 FQGTGA. This CDR3 has 13 amino acids. V shed 0 bases and J shed 6 bases, with 6 bases lying between them. In DNA, the CDR3 is TGTGCCAGCAGCTTAACGAAGATCAATGAGCAGTTCTTC. It is translated as CASSLTKINEQFF.

This clone was counted once. The CDR3 nucleotides are TGTGCCAGCAGCCCGGAACAGGGGAACACTGAAGCTTTCTTT. It translates to CASSPEQGNTEAFF. The genes are TRBV9 and TRBJ1-1, with a possible D match to TRBD1 (6 bases). V lost 4 bases, J lost 1 base, and 11 bases lay in between. This CDR3 region has 14 residues. Per germline, CDR1 SGDLS and CDR2 YYNGEE.

This clone was picked up one time. This rearrangement joins TRBV6-1 to TRBJ2-7; weak D call: TRBD1 (6 bases). Per germline, CDR1 MNHNS and CDR2 SASEGT. The ends were cut back, 6 bases at V and 3 bases at J, with 18 bases in the middle. The CDR3 is 15 residues long. Here the CDR3 DNA reads TGTGCCAGCAGCGAGGGACATCGGCCCCTCTACGAGCAGTACTTC. This gives the protein CASSEGHRPLYEQYF.

V and J are TRBV4-3 and TRBJ1-6; D unclear. The germline CDR1 and CDR2 sequences are LGHNA and YSLEER. V gave up 2 bases and J gave up 5 bases, with 4 bases separating them. The CDR3 has 13 residues. The DNA for the CDR3 is TGCGCCAGCAGCCAATTAGATAATTCACCCCTCCACTTT. It encodes CASSQLDNSPLHF.

The chain employs TRBV27 and TRBJ1-1, with D uncertain. Germline lookup yields CDR1 MNHEY and CDR2 SMNVEV (reference sequence). The CDR3 loop spans 15 amino acids. Trimming took 5 bases from V and 10 from J, leaving 23 bases between them. CDR3 loop: CASSLSASAVITAFF. The CDR3 bases are TGTGCCAGCAGTCTTTCGGCCAGCGCAGTAATAACAGCTTTCTTT.

This clone has a single count. Other DNA variants within this sample encode the same CDR3. The rearrangement uses TRBV9 and TRBJ2-1; TRBD2 is a possible D gene (6 bases). Trimming cost V 3 bases and J 0 bases, with 7 bases left between them. The CDR3 loop spans 14 amino acids. The germline V gene has CDR1 SGDLS and CDR2 YYNGEE. The CDR3 DNA reads TGTGCCAGCAGCGACGGGGGCTCCTACAATGAGCAGTTCTTC. It codes for CASSDGGSYNEQFF.

To note about this clone: Other DNA sequences in this sample translate to the same CDR3. The genes are TRBV5-4 and TRBJ1-1; D is uncertain. The V end lost 0 bases, the J end lost 5 bases, and 8 bases lay between the germline ends. CDR1 SGHNT and CDR2 YYREEE come from the germline V gene (reference sequence). This CDR3 is built from 13 residues. This CDR3 is CASSLGGLTEAFF. Here the CDR3 DNA reads TGTGCCAGCAGCTTGGGCGGACTGACTGAAGCTTTCTTT.

The J gene is TRBJ1-5, the V gene TRBV28; 7 positions agree with TRBD1. V shed 5 bases, J shed 2 bases, and the junction held 6 bases outside the gene matches. The germline V gene has CDR1 MDHEN and CDR2 SYDVKM. There are 15 residues in the CDR3. CDR3 DNA sequence: TGTGCCAGCAGTCCAAAAGGGGGCGGCAATCAGCCCCAGCATTTT. Its protein is CASSPKGGGNQPQHF.

Remarks on this clone: The same CDR3 arises from other DNA sequences in this sample as well. The genes are TRBV5-1 and TRBJ1-1, with D maybe TRBD1 (6 bases). V was cut by 1 base and J by 5 bases, with 6 bases left in between. CDR3 length: 12 amino acids. Germline V gene lookup returns CDR1 SGHRS and CDR2 YFSETQ. The CDR3 nucleotides read TGCGCCAGCAGCTTGACAGGGACTGAAGCTTTCTTT. Translation: CASSLTGTEAFF.

The chain employs TRBV27 and TRBJ2-2, with D perhaps being TRBD1 or TRBD2 (5 bases each). The CDR3 consists of 15 residues. Per the germline V gene, CDR1 is MNHEY and CDR2 is SMNVEV (reference sequence). Trimming pared 4 bases from V and 7 bases from J, leaving 16 bases between. The CDR3 nucleotides read TGTGCCAGCAGTTCCCGGGACGCGTGGTACGGGGAGCTGTTTTTT. It encodes CASSSRDAWYGELFF.

The chain has TRBV9 and TRBJ2-5, with D maybe TRBD2 (5 bases). Germline V gene data show CDR1 as SGDLS and CDR2 as YYNGEE. V was trimmed by 0 bases and J by 5 bases, leaving 14 bases between them. This CDR3 is built from 15 residues. CDR3 DNA: TGTGCCAGCAGCGTAGTTGGGAGTTTGGGGGAGACCCAGTACTTC. Translated: CASSVVGSLGETQYF.

The chain joins TRBV5-1 to TRBJ2-7; D is possibly TRBD1 or TRBD2 (5 bases each). The CDR3 sequence is 14 residues long. Germline-derived CDR1 and CDR2 are SGHRS and YFSETQ. Trimming took off 3 bases at V and 1 base at J, with 11 bases between the two ends. The CDR3 coding sequence is TGCGCCAGCAGCTCCAGGGACCTATCCTACGAGCAGTACTTC. This codes for CASSSRDLSYEQYF.